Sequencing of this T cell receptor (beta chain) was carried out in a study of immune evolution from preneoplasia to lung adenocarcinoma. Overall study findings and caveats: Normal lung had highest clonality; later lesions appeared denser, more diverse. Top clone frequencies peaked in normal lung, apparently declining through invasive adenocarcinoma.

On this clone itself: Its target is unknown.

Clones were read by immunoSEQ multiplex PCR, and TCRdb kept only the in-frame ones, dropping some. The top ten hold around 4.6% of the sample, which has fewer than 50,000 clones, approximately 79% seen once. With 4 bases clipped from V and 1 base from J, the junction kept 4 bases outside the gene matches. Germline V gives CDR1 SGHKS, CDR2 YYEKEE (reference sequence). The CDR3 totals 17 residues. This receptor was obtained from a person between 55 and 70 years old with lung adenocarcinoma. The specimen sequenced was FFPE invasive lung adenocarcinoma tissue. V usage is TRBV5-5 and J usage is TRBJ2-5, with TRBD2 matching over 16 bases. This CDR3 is CASSPGTSGRAQETQYF. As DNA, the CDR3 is TGTGCCAGCAGCCCCGGGACTAGCGGGAGGGCCCAAGAGACCCAGTACTTC.